These 14 T cell receptor beta chains originate from one sample sequenced in a study of radiotherapy plus CTLA-4 blockade in lung cancer (dated by TCRdb to 2016 to 2019). The library relied on the immunoSEQ multiplex PCR assay. Held by TCRdb, this immuneACCESS table contains in-frame sequences only and omits some clones. Under half of the omission traces to an unresolved V gene where checked; the cause of the rest is unknown. The sample records tens of thousands of clones, over 70% of which are singletons. The top ten clonotypes cover less than 4% of the sample. The sequences come from peripheral blood, collected from a patient treated with radiotherapy plus ipilimumab. Every receptor here comes from a human donor with non-small cell lung cancer who had a partial response to radiotherapy plus ipilimumab.

CDR3 nucleotide sequence: TGTGCCAGCAGCCCGAGAAGTAGCGGGGGGACCTACGAGCAGTACTTC. This encodes CASSPRSSGGTYEQYF. The chain combines TRBV11-3 with TRBJ2-7, with 10 nucleotides matching TRBD2. The CDR3 is 16 residues long. V lost 5 bases and J lost 2; bases outside the gene matches: 9. CDR1 and CDR2 from the germline V gene are SGHNT and YENEEA.

This clone occurred a few times. The genes are TRBV6-5 and TRBJ1-1; possibly TRBD1 for D (5 bases). Germline V lookup: CDR1 MNHEY, CDR2 SVGAGI. Trimming removed 8 bases at V and 8 bases at J, with 9 bases between. CDR3 length equals 10 residues. The CDR3 loop reads CASGAAEAFF. In DNA form, the CDR3 reads TGTGCCAGCGGGGCTGCAGAAGCTTTCTTT.

The chain employs TRBV19 and TRBJ2-5, with a tentative D call TRBD2 (7 bases). With the DNA end fitting TRBJ2-7 better, the J assignment may be wrong. Germline V lookup: CDR1 LNHDA, CDR2 SQIVND (reference sequence). This CDR3 is 14 amino acids long. CDR3: CASSIAGATYEQYF. The CDR3, as DNA: TGTGCCAGTAGTATTGCGGGGGCAACCTACGAGCAGTACTTC.

The chain uses TRBV6-6 and TRBJ2-5, with TRBD2 identical over 10 bases. The CDR3 has 16 residues. Germline CDR1 reads MNHNY; CDR2 reads SVGAGI (reference sequence). V dropped 4 bases and J dropped 4; count of bases not matched to a gene: 9. CDR3 amino acids: CASSFLAGGGGETQYF. The DNA for the CDR3 is TGTGCCAGCAGTTTCTTAGCGGGGGGCGGAGGAGAGACCCAGTACTTC.

On this clone: Mismatch with germline at one junction end may stem from a read error. V usage is TRBV6-1 and J usage is TRBJ1-5; D not resolved. The germline CDR1 and CDR2 sequences are MNHNS and SASEGT. The CDR3 contains 13 residues. In nucleotides, the CDR3 is TGTGTCAGCAGTGAAAGTAGCCCTACGCCCCAGCATTTT. Protein sequence: CVSSESSPTPQHF.

The chain links TRBV5-1 to TRBJ1-6, with 8 nucleotides matching TRBD1. In germline, CDR1 is SGHRS, CDR2 YFSETQ. The CDR3 has 15 residues. With V trimmed by 0 bases and J by 8 bases, 4 bases remained unmatched. The CDR3 region has the DNA TGCGCCAGCAGCTTGGGTCGACAGGGGCATTCACCCCTCCACTTT. As protein: CASSLGRQGHSPLHF.

This clone was picked up a small number of times. The chain joins TRBV27 to TRBJ2-3; D remains ambiguous. With 2 bases removed from V and 4 bases from J, the gap between germline ends came to 13 bases. CDR3 size: 15 residues. The germline V gene has CDR1 MNHEY and CDR2 SMNVEV (reference sequence). CDR3 loop: CASSLRSPRADTQYF. CDR3 sequence (DNA): TGTGCCAGCAGTTTAAGATCACCCCGGGCAGATACGCAGTATTTT.

The gene calls are TRBV4-3 and TRBJ1-2; 10 bases fit TRBD1. With 4 bases clipped from V and 7 bases from J, the junction kept 3 bases outside the gene matches. CDR3 length equals 13 residues. Germline CDR1 reads LGHNA; CDR2 reads YSLEER. The CDR3 nucleotides are TGCGCCAGCAGCCGCCGGACAGGGGGTGGCTACACCTTC. This codes for CASSRRTGGGYTF.

This chain links TRBV4-2 with TRBJ2-5; TRBD2 might be the D (5 bases). TRBJ2-7 explains the end of the DNA better; the J call may be wrong. There are 15 residues in the CDR3. Germline V lookup: CDR1 LGHNA, CDR2 YNFKEQ. The CDR3 loop is CASSQEAGLTYEQYF. The CDR3 DNA follows: TGTGCCAGCAGCCAAGAGGCAGGACTTACCTACGAGCAGTACTTC.

The rearrangement links TRBV19 to TRBJ1-4, with a weak D call TRBD1 (5 bases). The CDR3 spans 15 residues. The germline V and J ends were trimmed by 6 bases and 2 bases, with 13 bases remaining between them. CDR1 is LNHDA, CDR2 SQIVND, per germline (reference sequence). The CDR3 nucleotides read TGTGCCAGTAGGACAGCCGGGGGTACTAATGAAAAACTGTTTTTT. Protein product: CASRTAGGTNEKLFF.

For this clone: The sample has other DNA sequences that encode this CDR3 too. The genes are TRBV7-9 and TRBJ1-6, with D possibly matching TRBD1 (5 bases). This CDR3 is built from 14 residues. Per germline, CDR1 SEHNR and CDR2 FQNEAQ (reference sequence). Trimming shortened V by 4 bases and J by 5 bases, and 9 bases separated the two germline ends. This CDR3 reads CASSSGQDNSPLHF. The DNA for the CDR3 is TGTGCCAGCAGCTCTGGACAAGATAATTCACCCCTCCACTTT.

The V call is TRBV19, the J call TRBJ1-2, with 7 bases lining up with TRBD1. Unmatched junction bases numbered 7, after V lost 5 bases and J lost 7 bases. Germline V gene sequence: CDR1 LNHDA, CDR2 SQIVND (reference sequence). This CDR3 has 13 residues. This CDR3 is CASSLGQDGGYTF. CDR3 DNA sequence: TGTGCCAGTAGTCTCGGACAGGACGGTGGCTACACCTTC.

The V call is TRBV7-8, the J call TRBJ1-1, with D tentatively TRBD1 (6 bases). Trimming took off 5 bases at V and 4 bases at J, with 20 bases between the two ends. Germline V gene sequence: CDR1 SGHVS, CDR2 FQNEAQ. This CDR3 region has 16 residues. In nucleotides, the CDR3 is TGTGCCAGCAGCCCTACAGGGATCCTCGCGCGCACTGAAGCTTTCTTT. Its protein is CASSPTGILARTEAFF.

CDR3 amino acids: CASSPDRGTDGELFF. The CDR3 bases are TGTGCCAGCAGCCCCGACAGGGGGACGGACGGGGAGCTGTTTTTT. This chain joins TRBV28 and TRBJ2-2, with 9 bases that match TRBD1. CDR3 length equals 15 residues. Germline trimming cut 6 bases from V and 7 bases from J; bases unmatched to any gene: 9. Germline V gives CDR1 MDHEN, CDR2 SYDVKM.